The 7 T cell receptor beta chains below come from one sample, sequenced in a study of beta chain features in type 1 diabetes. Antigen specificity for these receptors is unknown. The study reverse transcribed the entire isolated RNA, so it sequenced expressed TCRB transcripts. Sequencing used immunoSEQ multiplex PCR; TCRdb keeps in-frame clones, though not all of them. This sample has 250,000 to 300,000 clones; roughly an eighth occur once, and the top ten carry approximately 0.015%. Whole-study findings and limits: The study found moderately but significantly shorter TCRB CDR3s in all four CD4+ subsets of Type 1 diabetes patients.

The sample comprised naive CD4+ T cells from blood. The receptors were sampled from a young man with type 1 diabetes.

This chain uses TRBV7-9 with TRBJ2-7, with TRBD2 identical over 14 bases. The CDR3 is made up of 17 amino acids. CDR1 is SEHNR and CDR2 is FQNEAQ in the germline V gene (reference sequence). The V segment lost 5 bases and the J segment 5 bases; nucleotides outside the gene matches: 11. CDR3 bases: TGTGCCAGCAGCAAGAGCACGGGACTAGCGGGAGACCACGAGCAGTACTTC. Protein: CASSKSTGLAGDHEQYF.

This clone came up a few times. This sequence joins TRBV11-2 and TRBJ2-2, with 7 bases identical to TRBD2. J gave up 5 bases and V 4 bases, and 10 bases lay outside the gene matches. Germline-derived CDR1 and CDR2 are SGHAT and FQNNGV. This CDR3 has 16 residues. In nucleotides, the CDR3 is TGTGCCAGCAGCTCCTGGACCCCCGGGGGGACCGGGGAGCTGTTTTTT. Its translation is CASSSWTPGGTGELFF. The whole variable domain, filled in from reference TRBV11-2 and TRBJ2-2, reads EAGVAQSPRYKIIEKRQSVAFWCNPISGHATLYWYQQILGQGPKLLIQFQNNGVVDDSQLPKDRFSAERLKGVDSTLKIQPAKLEDSAVYLCASSSWTPGGTGELFFGEGSRLTVL.

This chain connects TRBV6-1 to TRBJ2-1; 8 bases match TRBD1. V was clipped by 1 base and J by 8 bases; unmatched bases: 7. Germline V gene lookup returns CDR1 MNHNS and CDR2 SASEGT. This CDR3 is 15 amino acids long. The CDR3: CASSEEGQGADEQFF. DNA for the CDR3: TGTGCCAGCAGTGAAGAGGGGCAGGGGGCCGATGAGCAGTTCTTC.

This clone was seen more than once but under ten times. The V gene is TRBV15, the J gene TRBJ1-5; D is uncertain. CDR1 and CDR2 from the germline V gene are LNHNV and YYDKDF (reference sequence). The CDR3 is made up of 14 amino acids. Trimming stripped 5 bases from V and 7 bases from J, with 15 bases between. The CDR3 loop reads CATSPYKAGQPQHF. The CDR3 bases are TGTGCCACCAGCCCTTACAAGGCGGGGCAGCCCCAGCATTTT. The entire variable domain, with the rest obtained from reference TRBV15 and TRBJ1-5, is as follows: DAMVIQNPRYQVTQFGKPVTLSCSQTLNHNVMYWYQQKSSQAPKLLFHYYDKDFNNEADTPDNFQSRRPNTSFCFLDIRSPGLGDTAMYLCATSPYKAGQPQHFGDGTRLSIL.

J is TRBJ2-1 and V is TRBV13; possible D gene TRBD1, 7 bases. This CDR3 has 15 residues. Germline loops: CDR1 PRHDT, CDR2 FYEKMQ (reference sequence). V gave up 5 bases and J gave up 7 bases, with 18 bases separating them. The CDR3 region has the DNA TGTGCCAGCAGCGCCCGCCGACAGGGAGGAAATGAGCAGTTCTTC. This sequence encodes CASSARRQGGNEQFF.

The CDR3 DNA is TGTGCCAGCAGTTCGGGACAGGGGCCGGGAACTGAAGCTTTCTTT. It codes for CASSSGQGPGTEAFF. V gene TRBV28 combines with J gene TRBJ1-1; 10 bases agree with TRBD1. The CDR3 is made up of 15 amino acids. Germline V gene data show CDR1 as MDHEN and CDR2 as SYDVKM. The junction had 7 bases not matched to a gene; V was cut back by 4 bases and J by 5 bases.

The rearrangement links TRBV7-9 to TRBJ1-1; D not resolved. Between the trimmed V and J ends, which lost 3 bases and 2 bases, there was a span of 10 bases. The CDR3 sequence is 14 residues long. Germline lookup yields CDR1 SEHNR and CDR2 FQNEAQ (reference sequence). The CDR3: CASSFVAGNTEAFF. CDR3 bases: TGTGCCAGCAGCTTCGTTGCAGGTAACACTGAAGCTTTCTTT.